This section outlines one T cell receptor (beta chain) sequence together with its context. Using immunoSEQ multiplex PCR, the repertoire was profiled, and TCRdb retains in-frame clones only, with some absent. Of about 120,000 clones in the sample, roughly 92% were seen once. The data were obtained in a study of control samples from healthy donors and cancer patients. The V and J ends lost 3 bases and 4 bases respectively, with 9 bases between them. The CDR3 contains 13 residues. The V gene's germline CDR1 is LGHNA and CDR2 YSLEER. The source of this sequence is a man older than 75 with head and neck cancer. The rearrangement joins TRBV4-3 to TRBJ1-2; maybe TRBD1 (5 bases). Material: PBMCs. The CDR3 sequence is CASSHQGSYGYTF. The CDR3 nucleotides read TGCGCCAGCAGCCATCAGGGATCCTATGGCTACACCTTC.